The T cell receptor beta chain under discussion was sequenced for a study of blood T cell repertoires in COVID-19. About the research overall: Researchers got acute and convalescent COVID-19 samples from the United States, Italy and Spain. In each case, the material was cDNA or gDNA derived from T cells, B-cell-depleted T cells, or PBMCs.

How the authors handled the data: Amplified reference gene primers provided the basis for estimating nucleated cell counts. Generated by immunoSEQ multiplex PCR, the TCRdb table keeps only in-frame clones and is missing some. V, J and clone size reflect that table, while D and trimming were determined from the DNA. Among about 240,000 clones listed, roughly 90% were seen once. Germline CDR1 reads LGHNA; CDR2 reads YNFKEQ. The CDR3 totals 16 residues. Trimming at V came to 0 bases and at J to 1 base, leaving 3 bases not matched to a gene. The rearrangement uses TRBV4-2 and TRBJ2-7; TRBD2 aligns across 10 bases. Sequencing was carried out using peripheral blood. The TCR sequence derives from a man between 60 and 70 years old who had recovered from COVID-19. The CDR3, as DNA: TGTGCCAGCAGCCAAGAAGCGGGGGGGTGGTCCTACGAGCAGTACTTC. It codes for CASSQEAGGWSYEQYF.